This T cell receptor (beta chain) was sequenced during a study of shared clonotypes between healthy human individuals. Germline V gene sequence: CDR1 SEHNR, CDR2 FQNEAQ (reference sequence). The CDR3 has 12 amino acids. As regards this clone: At one of its ends the junction is not consistent with the germline gene, which may arise from a read error.

Generated by immunoSEQ multiplex PCR, the TCRdb table keeps only in-frame clones and is missing some. The table shows over a million clones, with approximately 96% occurring only once. The chain uses TRBV7-9 and TRBJ2-1; D is unclear. The clonotype originates from a man aged 25-45 years in good health. The sample was naive CD4+ T cells sorted from blood. Stated subset: CD45RA+ positively selected. The CDR3 sequence: CASSLDFSVGIF. The CDR3 DNA reads TGTGCCAGCAGCTTAGATTTTAGTGTAGGAATCTTC.